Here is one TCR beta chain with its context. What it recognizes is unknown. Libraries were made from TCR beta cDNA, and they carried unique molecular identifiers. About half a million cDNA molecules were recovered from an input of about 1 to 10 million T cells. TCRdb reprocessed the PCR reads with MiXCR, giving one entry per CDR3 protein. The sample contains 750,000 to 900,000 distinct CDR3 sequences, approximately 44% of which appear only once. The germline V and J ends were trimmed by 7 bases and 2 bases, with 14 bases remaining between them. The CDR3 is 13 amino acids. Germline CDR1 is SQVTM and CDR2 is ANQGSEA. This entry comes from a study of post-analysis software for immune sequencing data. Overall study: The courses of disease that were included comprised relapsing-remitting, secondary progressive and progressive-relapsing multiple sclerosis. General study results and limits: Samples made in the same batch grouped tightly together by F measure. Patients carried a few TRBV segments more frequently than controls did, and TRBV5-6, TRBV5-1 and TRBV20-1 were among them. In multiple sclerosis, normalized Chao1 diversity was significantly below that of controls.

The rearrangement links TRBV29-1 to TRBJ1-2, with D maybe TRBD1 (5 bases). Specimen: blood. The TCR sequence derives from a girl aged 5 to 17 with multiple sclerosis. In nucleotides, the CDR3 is TGCAGCGCTGGGGACTCCTCGAACTATGGCTACACCTTC. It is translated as CSAGDSSNYGYTF.